This T cell receptor (beta chain) was sequenced during a study of blood T cell repertoires in COVID-19 (dated by TCRdb to the early 2020s). About the full investigation: Samples covering the acute and convalescent phases of COVID-19 were provided by collaborators in the United States, Italy and Spain. The prospective study material was composed of cDNA or gDNA derived from T cells, B-cell-depleted T cells, or PBMCs. A de-identified subject ID, COVID-19 status, age in years and sex were almost always included in the sample metadata. The repertoires were released in a freely available public database meant as a resource for research on the immune response to SARS-CoV-2. Where HLA class I and class II types were available, the types were taken from metadata supplied by the sample provider, not from assay-based typing. The dataset comprised deeply sampled blood TCRbeta repertoires from subjects exposed to, actively infected with, or recovered from COVID-19. The samples were drawn from two sources: the first 160 participants of the ongoing ImmuneRACE study, and 950 to 1,500 subjects contributed by 6 global collaborators.

Overall results and qualifications from the work: The amount of clinical and demographic metadata varied by source and participant and was provided uncurated.

The CDR3 sequence holds 11 residues, the cysteine and phenylalanine included. The CDR3 DNA has 33 bases and is translated from base 1. V is clipped by 10 bases and J by 9 bases, and the sequence between their germline boundaries is 15 bases long. The germline V gene provides CDR1 MDHEN and CDR2 SYDVKM. In Seattle, one collaborating source enrolled patients while the infection was active and tracked those patients longitudinally over the course of disease. The collaborating institutions used their own protocols to collect whole blood in K2EDTA tubes. For TCRbeta analysis, collaborator samples were shipped as frozen whole blood, as isolated PBMCs, or as DNA extracted from either sample type. TCRbeta CDR3 regions were amplified from genomic DNA by means of the immunoSEQ Assay, a bias-controlled multiplex PCR. The authors processed their data as follows. The number of nucleated cells in each sample was estimated by amplification of reference gene primers within the assay. To quantify the absolute abundance of each unique TCRbeta CDR3 rearrangement, sequence reads were collapsed and filtered. For each sample, productive Simpson clonality was calculated as the square root of Simpson's diversity index across productive rearrangements. TCRdb stores this immuneACCESS table with in-frame sequences only. Part of the clones is absent; in the studies checked, under half of the shortfall reflects unresolved V genes, and no reason is known for the rest. V, J and clone size reflect that table, while D and trimming were determined from the DNA. The sample table shows 160,000 or so clones, and approximately 90% are seen once. The ten largest clones take up 10% to 13% of the sample.

Of note for this clone: It has no known antigen specificity. Within one base of it there is no much larger clone, and no base qualities were kept.

The chain joins TRBV28 to TRBJ1-1, with the D gene uncertain. This TCR was recovered from a woman aged 70 to 79 with COVID-19, enrolled during active disease. Sequenced input: peripheral blood. The sequenced DNA is TGTGCCACCAAAAGAGAATTTAAAGCTTTCTTT. The resulting protein is CATKREFKAFF.